The 15 T cell receptor beta chains given below trace back to one sample, sequenced in a study of T cell responses to AZD1222 COVID-19 vaccine. Clones were read by immunoSEQ multiplex PCR, and TCRdb kept only the in-frame ones, dropping some. The table has some 67,000 clones, about 83% seen once. Source: peripheral blood, taken 28 days after the second AZD1222 dose. The receptors were sampled from an adult who received the AZD1222 COVID-19 vaccine.

The sample holds one count of this clone. This chain's CDR3 is CASSFDTGSGVGAFF. DNA for the CDR3: TGCGCCAGCAGCTTCGACACCGGATCCGGGGTTGGAGCTTTCTTT. The rearrangement links TRBV5-1 to TRBJ1-1; D not certain. CDR3 size: 15 residues. In germline, CDR1 is SGHRS, CDR2 YFSETQ. V shed 2 bases and J shed 10 bases, with 21 bases lying between them.

The rearrangement joins TRBV6-6 to TRBJ2-1; D might be TRBD1 (8 bases). The CDR3 is 17 amino acids. V shed 5 bases and J shed 0 bases, with 17 bases lying between them. The germline CDR1 and CDR2 sequences are MNHNY and SVGAGI (reference sequence). CDR3 in amino acids: CASSQNYRGGSYNEQFF. The CDR3 bases are TGTGCCAGCAGTCAGAACTACAGGGGGGGCTCCTACAATGAGCAGTTCTTC.

The rearrangement uses TRBV28 and TRBJ2-7, with a weak D call TRBD1 (5 bases). Germline V gene data show CDR1 as MDHEN and CDR2 as SYDVKM. V was shortened by 3 bases and J by 0 bases, with 9 bases between the two germline ends. CDR3 length: 14 residues. The CDR3 region is CASSLPGISYEQYF. DNA for the CDR3: TGTGCCAGCAGTTTGCCAGGGATCTCCTACGAGCAGTACTTC.

The chain uses TRBV4-2 and TRBJ2-2; 9 nucleotides match TRBD1. The CDR3 sequence is 13 residues long. Germline V gives CDR1 LGHNA, CDR2 YNFKEQ. J was trimmed by 13 bases and V by 4 bases; bases with no gene match: 7. The chain's CDR3 is CASSRQNRGRLFF. The DNA of the CDR3 is TGTGCCAGCAGCCGGCAAAACAGGGGGCGGCTGTTTTTT.

DNA for the CDR3: TGTGCCAGCACCCGGACGGCCGCCTATGGCTACACCTTC. Translation gives CASTRTAAYGYTF. The rearrangement uses TRBV6-5 and TRBJ1-2, with D unclear. Germline V lookup: CDR1 MNHEY, CDR2 SVGAGI. This CDR3 is 13 amino acids long. Trimming pared 7 bases from V and 4 bases from J, leaving 13 bases between.

This clone came up a few times. The chain combines TRBV7-6 with TRBJ1-5; 9 positions match TRBD1. The length of the CDR3 is 15 residues. J was trimmed by 4 bases and V by 1 base; bases with no gene match: 2. CDR1 and CDR2 (germline): SGHVS, FNYEAQ. The CDR3 reads CASSLDRGLNQPQHF. The CDR3 coding sequence is TGTGCCAGCAGCTTAGACAGGGGGCTTAATCAGCCCCAGCATTTT.

J is TRBJ1-4 and V is TRBV19; 11 nucleotides agree with TRBD1. The length of the CDR3 is 14 residues. Germline V gene lookup returns CDR1 LNHDA and CDR2 SQIVND (reference sequence). Trimming cost V 5 bases and J 7 bases; bases outside gene matches: 3. The CDR3 region is CASSSGTGGEKLFF. The CDR3 nucleotides are TGTGCCAGTAGTTCCGGGACAGGGGGTGAAAAACTGTTTTTT.

This clone turned up a few times. CDR3 amino acids: CASSLGQGNGYTF. The CDR3 DNA reads TGTGCCAGCAGTCTCGGACAGGGGAATGGCTACACCTTC. The chain links TRBV6-5 to TRBJ1-2, with TRBD1 identical over 9 bases. This CDR3 comprises 13 residues. The V segment lost 5 bases and the J segment 6 bases; nucleotides outside the gene matches: 4. The V gene's germline CDR1 is MNHEY and CDR2 SVGAGI.

J is TRBJ2-3 and V is TRBV5-1; 11 positions agree with TRBD2. CDR1 SGHRS and CDR2 YFSETQ come from the germline V gene. The CDR3 has 17 amino acids. J lost 0 bases, V lost 6 bases, and 9 bases had no gene match. CDR3 amino acids: CASIPSGGPLSTDTQYF. CDR3 sequence (DNA): TGCGCCAGCATCCCTAGCGGGGGGCCCCTTAGCACAGATACGCAGTATTTT.

This chain connects TRBV5-3 to TRBJ2-2, with 8 bases identical to TRBD1. TRBV5-3 is an open reading frame whose function is uncertain. V gave up 4 bases and J gave up 3 bases; unmatched junction bases: 8. The CDR3 has 16 amino acids. CDR3 protein: CARSPLDRVHTGELFF. The DNA for the CDR3 is TGTGCCAGAAGCCCATTGGACAGGGTGCACACCGGGGAGCTGTTTTTT.

The chain links TRBV28 to TRBJ2-2; 8 bases line up with TRBD1. Per germline, CDR1 MDHEN and CDR2 SYDVKM. The CDR3 spans 14 residues. V shed 4 bases and J 3 bases; nucleotides not matched to a gene: 1. Here the CDR3 reads CASSSTGDTGELFF. The DNA for the CDR3 is TGTGCCAGCAGTTCGACAGGGGACACCGGGGAGCTGTTTTTT.

This chain joins TRBV5-1 and TRBJ1-3; TRBD1 might be the D (5 bases). The germline V gene has CDR1 SGHRS and CDR2 YFSETQ. CDR3 size: 15 residues. The germline V and J ends were trimmed by 4 bases and 0 bases, with 11 bases remaining between them. The CDR3 loop reads CASSTGRSSGNTIYF. The DNA of the CDR3 is TGCGCCAGCAGCACGGGACGGTCCTCTGGAAACACCATATATTTT.

V is TRBV4-3 and J is TRBJ2-1; TRBD1 matches 8 bases. Trimming at V came to 4 bases and at J to 0 bases, leaving 17 bases not matched to a gene. This CDR3 spans 20 amino acids. Per germline, CDR1 LGHNA and CDR2 YSLEER. CDR3 sequence reads: CASSRQSRTGPESSYNEQFF. In DNA, the CDR3 is TGCGCCAGCAGCCGCCAGTCCAGGACAGGGCCAGAGAGCTCCTACAATGAGCAGTTCTTC.

This chain uses TRBV27 with TRBJ2-1; maybe TRBD2 (6 bases). The length of the CDR3 is 13 residues. CDR1 and CDR2 (germline): MNHEY, SMNVEV (reference sequence). V lost 6 bases and J 10 bases, leaving 16 bases between the germline ends. CDR3 region: CASSPSAGREQFF. The DNA for the CDR3 is TGTGCCAGCAGCCCCTCGGCGGGGAGAGAGCAGTTCTTC.

This clone was found a few times. V usage is TRBV5-1 and J usage is TRBJ2-7, with 11 bases aligning to TRBD1. With V trimmed by 0 bases and J by 7 bases, 6 bases remained unmatched. Germline CDR1 SGHRS, CDR2 YFSETQ. The CDR3 runs 15 residues. CDR3 in DNA: TGCGCCAGCAGCTTGGACGGACAGGGGGCAAATGAGCAGTACTTC. Protein product: CASSLDGQGANEQYF.